This TCR beta chain came from a study of T-cell reconstitution after alpha-beta-depleted transplantation in children (dated by TCRdb to 2015 to 2016). For the study in its entirety: T-cell immune reconstitution after TCRalphabeta/CD19-depleted allogeneic hematopoietic cell transplantation in children was quantitatively tracked in the study by means of TCR repertoire profiling.

The CDR3 starts with the cysteine, ends with the phenylalanine, and has 16 residues. Just CDR3 DNA is preserved here, 48 bases in frame from base 1. V sheds 1 base and J sheds 9 bases, leaving 16 bases between their ends. The germline V gene (reference sequence) gives CDR1 as SEHNR and CDR2 as FQNEAQ. General conclusions and limits of the study: The frequencies of hyperexpanded clones fell over the following months, and after one year, T-cell counts and TCRbeta diversity were mostly attributed to newly produced T cells. The apparently early alphabetaT-cell count recovery about two months after transplant was reportedly dependent on only several hundred rapidly expanded clones derived from non-depleted graft cells. In some patients, the high TCRbeta diversity seen at day 60 was put down to recipient T cells and intrathymic progenitors that had survived conditioning.

Library creation used PCR. TCRdb names Illumina HiSeq 2500 as the instrument used. TCR libraries were prepared with molecular barcoding, using unique molecular identifiers to normalize TCRbeta repertoire quantification. The public reads were run again by TCRdb, first through fastp at Q25 and then through MiXCR, and only productive beta chains were kept. Rows are unified per CDR3 protein, each entry keeping the most common DNA and genes. This sample lists 300,000 to 350,000 distinct CDR3 sequences; around 25% were detected once. The top ten constitute roughly 11% of the sample. This clonotype has a handful of counts. It lacks a known antigen. Qualities for individual bases were not recorded, and no much larger clone is one base off. The meaning of the sample's treatment or condition label: allogeneic hematopoietic cell transplantation with graft depleted of TCRalphabeta T cells and CD19 B cells. The transplant recipients were children given TCRalphabeta/CD19-depleted allogeneic hematopoietic cell grafts.

The receptor was isolated from a male patient aged 5 to 17 who had a stem cell transplant for acute lymphoblastic leukemia, so the T cells may come from the graft donor. Sequencing used PBMCs, mostly from graft donor cells, obtained 180 days after TCRalphabeta/CD19-depleted stem cell transplant. The sequence is built from TRBV7-9 and TRBJ1-6; the D gene cannot be named for sure. The nucleotides are TGTGCCAGCAGCTTAGTTGGCAGAGAAAGAGGTTCACCCCTCCACTTT. Its protein product is CASSLVGRERGSPLHF.